The present TCR beta chain was sequenced within a study of T cell responses to AZD1222 COVID-19 vaccine. Sequencing was performed with immunoSEQ multiplex PCR; in TCRdb, only in-frame clones are kept and a portion is missing. This table holds 140,000 or so clones, 92% found once. The CDR3 has 15 residues. Deletions cut 6 bases from V and 0 bases from J, with 11 bases between. Germline V CDR1 and CDR2: WSHSY, SAAADI. The receptor comes from an adult in good health. The V and J genes are TRBV10-2 and TRBJ2-2; no clear D gene. The sequences come from peripheral blood, collected on day 0 of AZD1222 vaccination. The CDR3 protein is CASRPDGANTGELFF. The CDR3 nucleotides read TGCGCCAGCAGACCCGACGGCGCGAACACCGGGGAGCTGTTTTTT.